This T cell receptor (beta chain) was documented in a study of somatic mutations in cytotoxic T cells in rheumatoid arthritis. Turning to the study itself: Among the T-cell populations stained with V beta antibodies, some were separated by flow sorting at nearly 100% purity, including V beta1+ cells whose TCRB was sequenced.

Overall study findings and caveats: Rheumatoid arthritis patients showed slight TRBV07 underrepresentation, and this was not adjusted for multiple comparisons. Over 20% of CD8+ cells belonged to the largest CD8+ clone in about an eighth of the roughly 65 patients.

The protocol was immunoSEQ multiplex PCR, while the TCRdb copy is restricted to in-frame clones and leaves out a portion. The data contain around 29,000 clones, around 86% of them seen just once; the ten biggest clones take up about 7.7%. With regard to this clone: What it binds is unknown.

Positive magnetic bead selection separated CD4+ and CD8+ cells, and flow cytometry confirmed purity. Germline trimming cut 0 bases from V and 3 bases from J; bases unmatched to any gene: 6. CDR3 length: 16 amino acids. Germline loops: CDR1 MNHEY, CDR2 SMNVEV (reference sequence). V is TRBV27 and J is TRBJ2-7, with 9 bases fitting TRBD2. This clonotype was sampled from an adult with rheumatoid arthritis. The sequencing input was CD8+ T cells sorted from blood. CDR3 in amino acids: CASSLSGLAGLYEQYF. CDR3 sequence (DNA): TGTGCCAGCAGTTTATCTGGGCTAGCGGGGCTCTACGAGCAGTACTTC.